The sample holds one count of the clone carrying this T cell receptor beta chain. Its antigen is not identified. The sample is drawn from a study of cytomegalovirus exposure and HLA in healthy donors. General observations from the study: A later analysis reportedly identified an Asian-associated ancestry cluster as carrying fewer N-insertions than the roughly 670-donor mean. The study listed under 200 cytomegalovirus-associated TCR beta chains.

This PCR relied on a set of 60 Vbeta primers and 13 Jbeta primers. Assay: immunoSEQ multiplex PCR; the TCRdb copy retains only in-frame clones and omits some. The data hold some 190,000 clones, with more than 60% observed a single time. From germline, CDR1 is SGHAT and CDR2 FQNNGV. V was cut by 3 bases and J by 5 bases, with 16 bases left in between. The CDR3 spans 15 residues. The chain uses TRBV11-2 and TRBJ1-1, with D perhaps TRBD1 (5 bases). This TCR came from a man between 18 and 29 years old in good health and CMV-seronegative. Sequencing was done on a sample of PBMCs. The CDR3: CASSLGDPGGTEAFF. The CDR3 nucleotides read TGTGCCAGCAGCTTGGGGGACCCGGGAGGGACTGAAGCTTTCTTT.